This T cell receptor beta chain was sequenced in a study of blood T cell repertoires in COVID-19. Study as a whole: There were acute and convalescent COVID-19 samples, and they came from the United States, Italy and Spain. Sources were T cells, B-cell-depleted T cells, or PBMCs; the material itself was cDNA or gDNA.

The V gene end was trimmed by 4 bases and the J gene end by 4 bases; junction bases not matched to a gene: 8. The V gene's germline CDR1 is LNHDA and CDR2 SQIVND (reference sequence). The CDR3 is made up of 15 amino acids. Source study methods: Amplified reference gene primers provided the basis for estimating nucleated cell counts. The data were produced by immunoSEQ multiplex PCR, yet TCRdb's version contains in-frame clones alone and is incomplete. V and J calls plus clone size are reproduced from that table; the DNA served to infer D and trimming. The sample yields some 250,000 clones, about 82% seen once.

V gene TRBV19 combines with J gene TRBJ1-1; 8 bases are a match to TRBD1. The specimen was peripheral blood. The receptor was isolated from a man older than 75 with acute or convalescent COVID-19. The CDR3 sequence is CASSRGTGSGTEAFF. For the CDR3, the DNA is TGTGCCAGTAGTAGAGGGACAGGTAGCGGCACTGAAGCTTTCTTT.